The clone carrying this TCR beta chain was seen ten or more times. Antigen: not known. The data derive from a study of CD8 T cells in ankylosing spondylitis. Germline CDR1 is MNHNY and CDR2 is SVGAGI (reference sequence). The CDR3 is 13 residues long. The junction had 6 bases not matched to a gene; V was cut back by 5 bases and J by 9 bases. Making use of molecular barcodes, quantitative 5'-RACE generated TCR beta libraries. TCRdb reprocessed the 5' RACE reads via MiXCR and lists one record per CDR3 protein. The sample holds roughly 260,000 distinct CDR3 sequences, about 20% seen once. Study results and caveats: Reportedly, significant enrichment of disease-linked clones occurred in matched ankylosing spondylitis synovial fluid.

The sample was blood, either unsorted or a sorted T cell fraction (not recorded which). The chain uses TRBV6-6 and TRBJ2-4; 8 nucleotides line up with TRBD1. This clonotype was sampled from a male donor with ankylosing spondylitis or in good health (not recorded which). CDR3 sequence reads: CASSRGQDSIQYF. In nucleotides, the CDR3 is TGTGCCAGCAGTAGGGGACAGGATAGCATTCAGTACTTC.